Here is one TCR beta chain with its context. This record comes from a study of shared clonotypes between healthy human individuals. Sequencing was performed with immunoSEQ multiplex PCR; in TCRdb, only in-frame clones are kept and a portion is missing. In the table there are roughly 2 million clones, 85% to 95% of which are singletons. The clonotype originates from a young man in good health. Material for sequencing was naive CD4+ T cells sorted from blood. Described subset: CD45RA+ positively selected.

CDR3 loop: CASSQTGSIYEQYF. The DNA of the CDR3 is TGTGCCAGCAGCCAGACAGGTTCTATCTACGAGCAGTACTTC. The chain joins TRBV11-2 to TRBJ2-7; D perhaps matches TRBD1 (6 bases). V was clipped by 5 bases and J by 3 bases, with 14 bases between them. This CDR3 spans 14 amino acids. The germline V gene encodes CDR1 SGHAT and CDR2 FQNNGV.